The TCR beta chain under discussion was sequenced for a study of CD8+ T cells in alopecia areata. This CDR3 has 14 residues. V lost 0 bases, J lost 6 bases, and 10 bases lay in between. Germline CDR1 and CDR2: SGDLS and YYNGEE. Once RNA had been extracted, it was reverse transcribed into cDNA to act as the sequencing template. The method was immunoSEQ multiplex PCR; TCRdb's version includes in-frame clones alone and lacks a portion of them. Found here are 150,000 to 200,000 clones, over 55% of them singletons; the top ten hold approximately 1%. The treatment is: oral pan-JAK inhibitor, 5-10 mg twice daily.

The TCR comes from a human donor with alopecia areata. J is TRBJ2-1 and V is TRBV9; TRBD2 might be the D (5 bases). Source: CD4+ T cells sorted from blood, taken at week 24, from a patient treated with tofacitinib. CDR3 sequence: CASSVARAGNEQFF. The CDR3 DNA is TGTGCCAGCAGCGTAGCTCGGGCGGGCAATGAGCAGTTCTTC. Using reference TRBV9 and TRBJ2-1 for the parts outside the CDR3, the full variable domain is DSGVTQTPKHLITATGQRVTLRCSPRSGDLSVYWYQQSLDQGLQFLIQYYNGEERAKGNILERFSAQQFPDLHSELNLSSLELGDSALYFCASSVARAGNEQFFGPGTRLTVL.